This record looks at one TCR beta chain sequence and its context. Only in-frame clones appear in the TCRdb table, and some are missing; sequencing was by immunoSEQ multiplex PCR. The data contain 200,000 to 300,000 clones, around 84% of them singletons. This sample is part of a study of blood T cell repertoires in COVID-19. Germline V gives CDR1 MNHEY, CDR2 SVGAGI. CDR3 length equals 16 residues. The V gene end was trimmed by 0 bases and the J gene end by 4 bases; junction bases not matched to a gene: 8. This TCR came from a man in his 60s with acute or convalescent COVID-19. This chain joins TRBV6-5 and TRBJ1-2; 7 bases are shared with TRBD1. Source material: peripheral blood. CDR3 residues: CASSYSGTEGFYGYTF. CDR3 sequence (DNA): TGTGCCAGCAGTTACTCGGGGACAGAGGGCTTCTATGGCTACACCTTC.